The sequence of this T cell receptor beta chain was determined in a study of blood T cell repertoires in COVID-19. Study details: The cDNA or gDNA used as material had been derived from T cells, B-cell-depleted T cells, or PBMCs.

The CDR3 covers 17 residues. The V segment lost 3 bases and the J segment 6 bases; nucleotides outside the gene matches: 9. The germline V gene encodes CDR1 SGHDT and CDR2 YYEEEE. TCRdb keeps only in-frame clones here, not all; method: immunoSEQ multiplex PCR. Of fewer than 200,000 clones listed, roughly 89% are singletons. The chain is built from TRBV5-6 and TRBJ2-2; 12 positions agree with TRBD1. Sequenced sample: peripheral blood. The origin of this receptor is a woman between 45 and 65 years old with acute or convalescent COVID-19. For the CDR3, the DNA is TGTGCCAGCAGCTGGGGCTCCGGGACAGGGGGCTCCGGGGAGCTGTTTTTT. Protein: CASSWGSGTGGSGELFF.